Listed below are T cell receptor beta chains from one sample, sequenced in a study of blood T cell repertoires in COVID-19. Measured with immunoSEQ multiplex PCR; TCRdb has only the in-frame clones, and not every one. Of roughly 220,000 clones listed, around 86% were seen once; the top ten hold about 2.2%. The specimen sequenced was peripheral blood. Receptors were obtained from a young man who had recovered from COVID-19. CDR3s include the opening cysteine and the closing phenylalanine or tryptophan. A D gene is named only where the DNA matches it firmly. Not every row has a clone size; where given, it reads once, few, many or a size class.

V,D,size,J,DNA,CDR3
TRBV5-4,TRBD2,NA,TRBJ2-2,TGTGCCAGCAGCTTCACGACTAGCGGGGGGGCTGAGCTGTTTTTT,CASSFTTSGGAELFF
TRBV4-1,NA,NA,TRBJ1-5,TGCGCCAGCAGCAGCGGAGGGTTTAGCAATCAGCCCCAGCATTTT,CASSSGGFSNQPQHF
TRBV7-6,NA,NA,TRBJ2-5,TGTGCCAGCAGCTCCATACGGGAGACCCAGTACTTC,CASSSIRETQYF
TRBV2,TRBD1,few,TRBJ2-3,TGTGCCAGCAGTGAAGCGGAGGGACAGGGGGCAGATACGCAGTATTTT,CASSEAEGQGADTQYF
TRBV5-1,TRBD1,NA,TRBJ1-2,TGCGCCAGCACTGCGGGACAGCCGCAGGATGGCTACACCTTC,CASTAGQPQDGYTF
TRBV24-1,NA,NA,TRBJ1-6,TGTGCCACCAGTGTTGTCAGCGAGGCCCTCCACTTT,CATSVVSEALHF
TRBV4-1,NA,NA,TRBJ1-1,TGCGCCAGCAGCCATCCCTGGGGGGATGTGGTGGAAGCTTTCTTT,CASSHPWGDVVEAFF
TRBV10-3,TRBD2,NA,TRBJ2-7,TGTGCCATCAGTGATGTCGTTGGGACTACGACTTTCTACGAGCAGTACTTC,CAISDVVGTTTFYEQYF
TRBV11-2,NA,NA,TRBJ2-7,TGTGCCAGCAGCTTCGGGGGGCTGGATTACGAGCAGTACTTC,CASSFGGLDYEQYF
TRBV5-7,NA,NA,TRBJ2-3,TGTGCCAGCAGCCCCCTACCCGGGCAGTATTTT,CASSPLPGQYF
TRBV7-7,TRBD1,NA,TRBJ1-4,TGTGCCAGCAGCCGGGACAGGGGAACTAATGAAAAACTGTTTTTT,CASSRDRGTNEKLFF
TRBV27,NA,NA,TRBJ2-7,TGTGCCCCAGGGGGGCCCTTGCTTTACGAGCAGTACTTC,CAPGGPLLYEQYF
TRBV4-2,NA,once,TRBJ1-3,TGTGCCAGCAGCCAATGGAATCGAGGGCAAGGAAACACCATATATTTT,CASSQWNRGQGNTIYF
TRBV2,TRBD1,NA,TRBJ1-2,TGTGCCAGCAGAATGACAGGGACCTATGGCTACACCTTC,CASRMTGTYGYTF
TRBV10-1,NA,NA,TRBJ2-7,TGCGCCAGCAGTGAGTCCGGGGTTGGCGAGCAGTACTTC,CASSESGVGEQYF
TRBV6-5,TRBD1,NA,TRBJ1-6,TGTGCCAGCAGTCGGACAGGGGGAAATTCACCCCTCCACTTT,CASSRTGGNSPLHF
TRBV19,TRBD1,NA,TRBJ2-1,TGTAGTGCAGGGGGCGGGGTAGGTGAGCAGTTCTTC,CSAGGGVGEQFF
TRBV2,NA,NA,TRBJ1-1,TGTGCCAGCAGTGAATTTAGGAACACTGAAGCTTTCTTT,CASSEFRNTEAFF
TRBV10-3,NA,NA,TRBJ1-5,TGTGCCATCAGTGGCTTAGATAGCAATCAGCCCCAGCATTTT,CAISGLDSNQPQHF
TRBV7-2,NA,NA,TRBJ2-2,TGTGCCAGCAGCCCACAGGCGTGGACCGGGGAGCTGTTTTTT,CASSPQAWTGELFF